The entry that follows covers one T cell receptor (beta chain) sequence. Its antigen remains unknown. The data originate from a study of cytomegalovirus exposure and HLA in healthy donors. Overall study results and limits: A later analysis reported that several of the most significant clusters appeared to be linked to common viral pathogens, among them Epstein-Barr virus. Sequencing had likely introduced a cluster of highly shared sequence variants as an artifact. The authors later found most CMV-associated TCR beta chains appeared HLA-restricted.

PCR involved 60 Vbeta and 13 Jbeta primers. This table comes from immunoSEQ multiplex PCR, and its TCRdb copy is limited to in-frame clones, with some not included. Altogether roughly 180,000 clones are present, 75% to 85% being singletons, with the ten largest covering about 1.4%. Material for sequencing was PBMCs. This receptor was obtained from a girl between 5 and 17 years old in good health and CMV-seropositive.

CDR3 coding DNA: TGTGCCAGCAGCTTAGACGACAGGGGAAACGCTGAAGCTTTCTTT. It encodes CASSLDDRGNAEAFF. The chain has TRBV7-9 and TRBJ1-1, with 8 bases aligning to TRBD1. The V gene end was trimmed by 1 base and the J gene end by 6 bases; junction bases not matched to a gene: 7. CDR3 size: 15 residues. Germline V gene lookup returns CDR1 SEHNR and CDR2 FQNEAQ (reference sequence). The variable domain in full, completed from reference TRBV7-9 and TRBJ1-1, reads DTGVSQNPRHKITKRGQNVTFRCDPISEHNRLYWYRQTLGQGPEFLTYFQNEAQLEKSRLLSDRFSAERPKGSFSTLEIQRTEQGDSAMYLCASSLDDRGNAEAFFGQGTRLTVV.